This T cell receptor (beta chain) was identified in a study of blood T cell repertoires in COVID-19. About the study: COVID-19 samples from acute and convalescent phases originated in the United States, Italy and Spain. T cells, B-cell-depleted T cells, or PBMCs provided the cDNA or gDNA that served as material.

TCRdb keeps only in-frame clones here, not all; method: immunoSEQ multiplex PCR. The sample has fewer than 50,000 clones, 85% to 95% seen once. This clone showed up just once. V was cut by 5 bases and J by 2 bases, with 12 bases left in between. Germline V gene data show CDR1 as KGHDR and CDR2 as SFDVKD. This CDR3 region has 15 residues. The chain couples TRBV24-1 to TRBJ1-5, with unresolved D. Sequencing was performed on peripheral blood. The sequence came from a man aged 50-60 years with COVID-19, enrolled during active disease. The CDR3 DNA sequence: TGTGCCACCAGTGCTACCAGCGGAGGCAATCAGCCCCAGCATTTT. Residues: CATSATSGGNQPQHF.